Sequencing of this TCR beta chain was carried out in a study of T-cell memory formation after mild COVID-19. Study-wide background: Clusters of TCRs were largely donor specific.

CDR1 and CDR2 (germline): MDHEN, SYDVKM. The CDR3 sequence is 14 residues long. The V end was cut by 7 bases, the J end by 7 bases, with 14 bases between. Study-wide points: Contracting CD4+ clones were located mainly in CM and EM, and CD8+ clones in EMRA.

TCRdb used MiXCR to reprocess the 5' RACE reads, holding one entry per CDR3 protein. The sample includes nearly 110,000 distinct CDR3 sequences, around 15% seen only once; the top ten take 39%. A word on this clonotype: The antigen remains unidentified.

Material for sequencing was PBMCs or a T cell subset sorted from them (not recorded which). The rearrangement joins TRBV28 to TRBJ1-6; no definite D call. The TCR originated in a man between 18 and 35 years old who had mild COVID-19 (a few samples of this study predate the infection). Cell type and time point are not known. Here the CDR3 DNA reads TGTGCCAGCACCCCCCTCGAGCCAAATTCACCCCTCCACTTT. This codes for CASTPLEPNSPLHF.